These 29 T cell receptor beta chains originate from one sample sequenced in a study of immune cell composition in non-small cell lung cancer. Clones were read by immunoSEQ multiplex PCR, and TCRdb kept only the in-frame ones, dropping some. The sample has approximately 8,600 clones, roughly two thirds seen once. Normal lung was sampled as far from the tumour as possible, at least 3 cm. Material: non-adjacent lung tissue. These receptors were taken from a human donor with non-small cell lung cancer.

The chain links TRBV6-5 to TRBJ2-7; maybe TRBD1 (6 bases). Germline V gene data show CDR1 as MNHEY and CDR2 as SVGAGI. The CDR3 has 15 amino acids. V lost 0 bases, J lost 2 bases, and 11 bases lay in between. The CDR3 DNA is TGTGCCAGCAGTTACTCGAAACAGGGAACCTACGAGCAGTACTTC. Residues: CASSYSKQGTYEQYF.

This clone was seen only a few times. CDR3 loop: CASTAAGTGGTGGYTF. DNA of the CDR3: TGTGCCAGCACCGCCGCCGGGACAGGGGGAACCGGTGGCTACACCTTC. V gene TRBV28 combines with J gene TRBJ1-2, with TRBD1 matching over 11 bases. The CDR3 covers 16 residues. Germline CDR1 reads MDHEN; CDR2 reads SYDVKM. J lost 7 bases, V lost 7 bases, and 14 bases had no gene match.

The V call is TRBV6-4, the J call TRBJ2-2, with D perhaps matching TRBD1 (6 bases). Germline loops: CDR1 MRHNA, CDR2 SNTAGT. Trimming stripped 9 bases from V and 3 bases from J, with 17 bases between. The CDR3 spans 15 residues. The CDR3 reads CAREQGLLDTGELFF. CDR3 sequence (DNA): TGTGCCAGAGAACAGGGCTTATTGGACACCGGGGAGCTGTTTTTT.

This clone has only a few counts. The gene calls are TRBV18 and TRBJ2-7; weak D call: TRBD2 (7 bases). Germline assignment: CDR1 KGHSH and CDR2 LQKENI. Trimming left V 8 bases short and J 5 bases short, with 13 bases between. This CDR3 is built from 12 residues. This chain's CDR3 is CASGEGGDEQYF. In DNA, the CDR3 is TGTGCCAGCGGCGAGGGGGGGGACGAGCAGTACTTC.

This clone was counted once. The CDR3 spells CASSAPGGQGRNGYTF. The CDR3 nucleotides are TGTGCCAGCAGTGCCCCCGGTGGACAGGGTAGGAATGGCTACACCTTC. The chain recombines TRBV28 with TRBJ1-2, with TRBD1 identical over 8 bases. The germline gives CDR1 MDHEN, CDR2 SYDVKM. CDR3 length: 16 residues. V trimming: 5 bases; J trimming: 6 bases; junction bases outside the gene matches: 14.

This clone has a handful of counts. The chain combines TRBV6-1 with TRBJ2-5, with D possibly TRBD1 on 5 matching bases. CDR3 length: 20 residues. Per germline, CDR1 MNHNS and CDR2 SASEGT. V lost 3 bases to trimming and J lost 0 bases, with 26 bases between them. The CDR3 sequence is CASSDKFGWGRELYQETQYF. DNA for the CDR3: TGTGCCAGCAGTGATAAGTTTGGGTGGGGCCGAGAATTGTACCAAGAGACCCAGTACTTC.

This clone was counted a few times. J is TRBJ1-6 and V is TRBV5-1, with a weak D call TRBD1 (6 bases). Trimming took off 3 bases at V and 7 bases at J, with 11 bases between the two ends. The V gene's germline CDR1 is SGHRS and CDR2 YFSETQ. CDR3 size: 14 residues. The CDR3, as DNA: TGCGCCAGCAGCTATGACAGGAACAATTCACCCCTCCACTTT. Translated: CASSYDRNNSPLHF.

The chain combines TRBV10-2 with TRBJ2-7, with D maybe TRBD2 (5 bases). Germline V CDR1 and CDR2: WSHSY, SAAADI. Trimming pared 8 bases from V and 4 bases from J, leaving 9 bases between. The CDR3 sequence is 11 residues long. CDR3 bases: TGCGCCAGCCGGACGGGATACGAGCAGTACTTC. Translating gives CASRTGYEQYF.

V gene TRBV7-6 combines with J gene TRBJ1-1, with D perhaps TRBD1 (5 bases). CDR3 length: 14 residues. CDR1 and CDR2 from the germline V gene are SGHVS and FNYEAQ. With 0 bases removed from V and 6 bases from J, the gap between germline ends came to 11 bases. Here the CDR3 DNA reads TGTGCCAGCAGCTTAGCGCAGGGAATGGCTGAAGCTTTCTTT. The encoded protein is CASSLAQGMAEAFF.

V gene TRBV4-3 combines with J gene TRBJ1-6; tentative D call: TRBD1 (5 bases). Trimming stripped 0 bases from V and 0 bases from J, with 18 bases between. This CDR3 is 20 amino acids long. Germline CDR1 reads LGHNA; CDR2 reads YSLEER. The CDR3 DNA follows: TGCGCCAGCAGCCAAGATACCCTTCGGGGGGGTAGCTCCTATAATTCACCCCTCCACTTT. Protein product: CASSQDTLRGGSSYNSPLHF.

The chain has TRBV7-9 and TRBJ2-1; a possible D gene is TRBD2 (5 bases). The CDR3 totals 11 residues. Trimming stripped 5 bases from V and 10 bases from J, with 9 bases between. Germline CDR1 reads SEHNR; CDR2 reads FQNEAQ (reference sequence). As DNA, the CDR3 is TGTGCCAGCAGCCGGACGGGGGAGCAGTTCTTC. Protein sequence: CASSRTGEQFF.

V gene TRBV7-9 combines with J gene TRBJ2-5; 9 nucleotides agree with TRBD2. Trimming took 0 bases from V and 5 from J; bases not matched to a gene: 10. The CDR3 runs 17 residues. The germline V gene has CDR1 SEHNR and CDR2 FQNEAQ (reference sequence). As DNA, the CDR3 is TGTGCCAGCAGCTTAGCGCACGGACTAGCGTACGGGGAGACCCAGTACTTC. Residues: CASSLAHGLAYGETQYF.

The chain is built from TRBV6-1 and TRBJ1-2, with D perhaps TRBD1 (5 bases). Per the germline V gene, CDR1 is MNHNS and CDR2 is SASEGT. The CDR3 runs 13 residues. The V end was cut by 7 bases, the J end by 4 bases, with 13 bases between. The CDR3 sequence is CASKVGGVYGYTF. The CDR3, as DNA: TGTGCCAGCAAGGTCGGGGGGGTCTATGGCTACACCTTC.

The chain recombines TRBV14 with TRBJ2-7; no reliable D call. Trimming took 2 bases from V and 2 from J, leaving 10 bases between them. Per the germline V gene, CDR1 is SGHDN and CDR2 is FVKESK. The CDR3 totals 14 residues. CDR3 in amino acids: CASSQSQPTYEQYF. CDR3 DNA: TGTGCCAGCAGCCAATCACAGCCCACCTACGAGCAGTACTTC.

The chain couples TRBV10-2 to TRBJ1-6; D might be TRBD1 (6 bases). Germline V gene lookup returns CDR1 WSHSY and CDR2 SAAADI. The V end was cut by 11 bases, the J end by 10 bases, with 15 bases between. The CDR3 totals 12 residues. The CDR3 reads CASARGGSPLHF. The CDR3 bases are TGCGCCTCAGCCAGGGGTGGCTCACCCCTCCACTTT.

This clone occurred a few times. The rearrangement uses TRBV6-1 and TRBJ2-5; D is perhaps TRBD2 (5 bases). Germline V lookup: CDR1 MNHNS, CDR2 SASEGT. The length of the CDR3 is 9 residues. V lost 11 bases to trimming and J lost 4 bases, with 5 bases between them. DNA of the CDR3: TGTGCCGCGGGAGAGACCCAGTACTTC. Residues: CAAGETQYF.

The chain is built from TRBV30 and TRBJ1-5; TRBD1 is a possible D gene (6 bases). The V and J ends lost 0 bases and 5 bases respectively, with 17 bases between them. Germline CDR1 GTSNPN, CDR2 SVGIG (reference sequence). The CDR3 loop spans 16 amino acids. CDR3 loop: CAWSVDGGRGHQPQHF. The CDR3 region has the DNA TGTGCCTGGAGTGTAGATGGTGGCAGGGGTCATCAGCCCCAGCATTTT.

About this clone: The junction departs from the called germline gene at one end, perhaps through a read error. The genes are TRBV7-9 and TRBJ1-1, with 7 positions matching TRBD1. This CDR3 contains 12 residues. Germline V CDR1 and CDR2: SEHNR, FQNEAQ (reference sequence). The CDR3 DNA sequence: TGTGCCAGCAGCTTAGACTCATTGGGGACAGAATTT. Translated, it gives CASSLDSLGTEF.

This chain connects TRBV27 to TRBJ1-6, with D unclear. This CDR3 region has 14 residues. Per germline, CDR1 MNHEY and CDR2 SMNVEV (reference sequence). V shed 6 bases and J shed 7 bases, with 13 bases lying between them. The CDR3 DNA reads TGTGCCAGCAGGGTCTATGAGATAAATTCACCCCTCCACTTT. Its protein product is CASRVYEINSPLHF.

This chain joins TRBV5-6 and TRBJ1-5; 7 positions match TRBD1. This CDR3 spans 16 amino acids. Germline V gene sequence: CDR1 SGHDT, CDR2 YYEEEE. J lost 2 bases, V lost 0 bases, and 5 bases had no gene match. CDR3 nucleotides: TGTGCCAGCAGCTTGGGACAGGGAGGCGGCAATCAGCCCCAGCATTTT. It specifies CASSLGQGGGNQPQHF.

V usage is TRBV18 and J usage is TRBJ2-7; 9 bases match TRBD1. The CDR3 runs 16 residues. Germline lookup yields CDR1 KGHSH and CDR2 LQKENI. The V gene end was trimmed by 5 bases and the J gene end by 1 base; junction bases not matched to a gene: 9. The CDR3 DNA follows: TGTGCCAGCTCAACCTCGGGACAGGGTGGTTCCTACGAGCAGTACTTC. It specifies CASSTSGQGGSYEQYF.

The J gene is TRBJ1-6, the V gene TRBV14; TRBD1 might be the D (6 bases). This CDR3 spans 18 amino acids. The V gene lost 3 bases and the J gene lost 10 bases, with 25 bases spanning the gap. The V gene's germline CDR1 is SGHDN and CDR2 FVKESK. As DNA, the CDR3 is TGTGCCAGCAGCCACTTACATGGTTTGACAGGTCTATTATCACCCCTCCACTTT. Protein: CASSHLHGLTGLLSPLHF.

The J gene is TRBJ2-2, the V gene TRBV4-1, with 7 bases that match TRBD1. The CDR3 is 15 amino acids. V was pared by 3 bases and J by 8 bases, with 9 bases of the junction left unmatched. Germline lookup yields CDR1 MGHRA and CDR2 YSYEKL. This CDR3 is CASSQRDSFKGELFF. The CDR3 DNA follows: TGCGCCAGCAGCCAGAGGGACAGTTTCAAAGGGGAGCTGTTTTTT.

The rearrangement links TRBV5-4 to TRBJ2-5; perhaps TRBD2 as D (6 bases). Between the trimmed V and J ends, which lost 4 bases and 5 bases, there was a span of 12 bases. The CDR3 sequence is 13 residues long. Per the germline V gene, CDR1 is SGHNT and CDR2 is YYREEE (reference sequence). The CDR3 here is CASSGRGWETQYF. The DNA for the CDR3 is TGTGCCAGCAGCGGCCGGGGGTGGGAGACCCAGTACTTC.

The rearrangement uses TRBV5-1 and TRBJ1-2; a possible D gene is TRBD1 (6 bases). V was trimmed by 6 bases and J by 4 bases, leaving 13 bases between them. Per germline, CDR1 SGHRS and CDR2 YFSETQ. The CDR3 is 13 residues long. The CDR3 is CASTQGPLYGYTF. The CDR3, as DNA: TGCGCCAGCACTCAGGGGCCCCTCTATGGCTACACCTTC.

This clone was recorded once. The V and J genes are TRBV6-6 and TRBJ1-2; D unresolved. Trimming pared 1 base from V and 7 bases from J, leaving 7 bases between. This CDR3 has 12 residues. The V gene's germline CDR1 is MNHNY and CDR2 SVGAGI (reference sequence). DNA for the CDR3: TGTGCCAGCAGTTACTTCGAGGGTGGCTACACCTTC. It specifies CASSYFEGGYTF.

The chain is built from TRBV14 and TRBJ1-4, with TRBD1 as a possible D gene (6 bases). The V and J ends lost 4 bases and 6 bases respectively, with 18 bases between them. Looked up from germline, CDR1 is SGHDN and CDR2 is FVKESK. The CDR3 extends over 16 amino acids. In DNA form, the CDR3 reads TGTGCCAGCAGCCCCTATGAGGGACACCTGGATGAAAAACTGTTTTTT. Protein sequence: CASSPYEGHLDEKLFF.

The gene calls are TRBV18 and TRBJ1-5, with a tentative D call TRBD1 (5 bases). CDR3 length: 14 residues. The germline V gene encodes CDR1 KGHSH and CDR2 LQKENI. V shed 2 bases and J shed 7 bases, with 12 bases lying between them. CDR3 amino acids: CASSPGRGNQPQHF. The CDR3 nucleotides are TGTGCCAGCTCACCAGGACGGGGGAACCAGCCCCAGCATTTT.

This chain joins TRBV5-4 and TRBJ1-2; D call uncertain. Trimming removed 2 bases from V and 14 bases from J, with 16 bases in between. Germline values: CDR1 SGHNT, CDR2 YYREEE (reference sequence). CDR3 length: 12 residues. The CDR3 bases are TGTGCCAGCAGCTTAAGTGACACCCGGCCTACCTTC. Its translation: CASSLSDTRPTF.